The present T cell receptor (beta chain) was sequenced within a study of blood T cell repertoires in COVID-19. On the study more broadly: Sources were T cells, B-cell-depleted T cells, or PBMCs; the material itself was cDNA or gDNA.

In the case of this clone: The sample carries other DNA sequences with the same CDR3.

The V and J ends lost 7 bases and 4 bases, in that order; junction bases with no gene match: 18. The germline V gene has CDR1 SQVTM and CDR2 ANQGSEA. The CDR3 has 16 amino acids. Libraries were prepared by immunoSEQ multiplex PCR; TCRdb keeps only in-frame clonotypes and omits some of them. The repertoire includes about 270,000 clones, approximately 85% of them detected once, and approximately 9% sits in the top ten. Participants reported their clinical history, and cohort assignment relied on those reports. The rearrangement joins TRBV29-1 to TRBJ1-1; 7 bases are a match to TRBD1. This receptor was identified in a woman aged 45-60 years with acute COVID-19. Sequenced: PBMCs or T cells enriched from blood (not recorded which). CDR3 sequence (DNA): TGCAGCGCCACAGGATCCCAAGGGGGCTGGGGCACTGAAGCTTTCTTT. Protein sequence: CSATGSQGGWGTEAFF.